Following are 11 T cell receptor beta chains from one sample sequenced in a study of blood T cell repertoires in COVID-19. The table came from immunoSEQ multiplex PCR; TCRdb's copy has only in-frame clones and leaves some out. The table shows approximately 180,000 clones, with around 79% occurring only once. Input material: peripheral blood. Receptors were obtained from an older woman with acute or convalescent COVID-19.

CDR3 in amino acids: CATSDSGNRDRGNEQFF. The CDR3 coding sequence is TGTGCCACCAGTGATTCGGGTAACCGGGACAGGGGTAATGAGCAGTTCTTC. The chain employs TRBV24-1 and TRBJ2-1; 10 positions match TRBD1. The CDR3 is 17 amino acids. The V segment lost 2 bases and the J segment 7 bases; nucleotides outside the gene matches: 10. In germline, CDR1 is KGHDR, CDR2 SFDVKD.

For the CDR3, the DNA is TGTGCCAGTAGTCCCTCTGGGGGCTACTCCTATAATTCACCCCTCCACTTT. It codes for CASSPSGGYSYNSPLHF. The chain is built from TRBV19 and TRBJ1-6; D might be TRBD1 (6 bases). Germline V lookup: CDR1 LNHDA, CDR2 SQIVND (reference sequence). The CDR3 has 17 amino acids. Trimming stripped 5 bases from V and 0 bases from J, with 14 bases between.

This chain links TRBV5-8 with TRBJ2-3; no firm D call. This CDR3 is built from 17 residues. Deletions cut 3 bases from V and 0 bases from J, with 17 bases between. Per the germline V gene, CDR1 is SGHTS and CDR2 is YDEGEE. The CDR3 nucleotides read TGTGCCAGCAGCTCGGGTCTCTACGACTCTAGCACAGATACGCAGTATTTT. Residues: CASSSGLYDSSTDTQYF.

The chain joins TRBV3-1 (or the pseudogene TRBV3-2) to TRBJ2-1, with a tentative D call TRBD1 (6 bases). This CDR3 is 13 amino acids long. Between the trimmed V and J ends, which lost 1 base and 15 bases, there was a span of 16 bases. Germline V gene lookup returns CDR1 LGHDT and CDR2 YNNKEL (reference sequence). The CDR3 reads CASSQGDGGRGFF. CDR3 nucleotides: TGTGCCAGCAGCCAAGGAGATGGAGGCAGGGGGTTCTTC.

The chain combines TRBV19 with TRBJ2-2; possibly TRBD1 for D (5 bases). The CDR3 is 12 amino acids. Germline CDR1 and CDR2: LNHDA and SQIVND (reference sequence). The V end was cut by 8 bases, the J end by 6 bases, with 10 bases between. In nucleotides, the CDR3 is TGTGCCAGTTCGCAGGGATCCGGGGAGCTGTTTTTT. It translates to CASSQGSGELFF.

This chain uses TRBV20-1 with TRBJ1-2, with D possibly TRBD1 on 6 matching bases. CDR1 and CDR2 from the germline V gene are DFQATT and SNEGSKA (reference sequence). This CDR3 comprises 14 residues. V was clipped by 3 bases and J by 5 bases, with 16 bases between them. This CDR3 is CSASKKDSRYGYTF. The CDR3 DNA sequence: TGCAGTGCTAGTAAGAAGGACAGCCGGTATGGCTACACCTTC.

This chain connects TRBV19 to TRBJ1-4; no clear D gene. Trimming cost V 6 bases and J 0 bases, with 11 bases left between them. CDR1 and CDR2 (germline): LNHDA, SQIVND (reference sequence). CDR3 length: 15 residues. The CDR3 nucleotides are TGTGCCAGTAGATACCTCGGAGCAACTAATGAAAAACTGTTTTTT. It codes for CASRYLGATNEKLFF.

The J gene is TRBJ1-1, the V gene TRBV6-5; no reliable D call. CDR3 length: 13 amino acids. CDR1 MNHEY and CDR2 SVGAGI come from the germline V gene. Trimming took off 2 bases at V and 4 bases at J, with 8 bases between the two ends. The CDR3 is CASSYAVGTEAFF. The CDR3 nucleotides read TGTGCCAGCAGTTACGCGGTGGGCACTGAAGCTTTCTTT.

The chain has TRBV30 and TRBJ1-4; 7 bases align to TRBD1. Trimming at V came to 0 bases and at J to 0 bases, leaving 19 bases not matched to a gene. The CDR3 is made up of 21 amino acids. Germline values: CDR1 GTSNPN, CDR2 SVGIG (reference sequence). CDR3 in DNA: TGTGCCTGGAGTGTACGCCAGGGGGTCCTCCTGGTCTTTGCAACTAATGAAAAACTGTTTTTT. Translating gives CAWSVRQGVLLVFATNEKLFF.

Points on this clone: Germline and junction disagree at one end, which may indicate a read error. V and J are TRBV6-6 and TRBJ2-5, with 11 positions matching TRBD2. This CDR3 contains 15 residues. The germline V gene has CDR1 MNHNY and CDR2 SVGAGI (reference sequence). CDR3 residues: CASSDSTSGKETQYF. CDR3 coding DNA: TGTGCCAGCAGTGACTCGACTAGCGGGAAAGAGACCCAGTACTTC.

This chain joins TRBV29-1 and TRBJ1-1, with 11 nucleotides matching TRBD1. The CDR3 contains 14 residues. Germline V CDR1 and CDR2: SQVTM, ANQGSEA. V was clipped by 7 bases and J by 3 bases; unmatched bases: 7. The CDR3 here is CSGGRGQGDTEAFF. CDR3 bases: TGCAGCGGAGGACGGGGACAGGGGGACACTGAAGCTTTCTTT.